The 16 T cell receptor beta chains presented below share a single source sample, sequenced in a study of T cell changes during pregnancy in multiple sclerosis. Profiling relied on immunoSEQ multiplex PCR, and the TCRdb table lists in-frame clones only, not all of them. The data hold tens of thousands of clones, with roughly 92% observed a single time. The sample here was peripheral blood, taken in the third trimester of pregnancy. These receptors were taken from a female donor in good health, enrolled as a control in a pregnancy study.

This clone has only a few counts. The CDR3 bases are TGTGCCAGCAGTGACCGGGACAGAGTAGGAGCTTTCTTT. This codes for CASSDRDRVGAFF. This sequence joins TRBV25-1 and TRBJ1-1, with 7 positions matching TRBD1. The germline gives CDR1 MGHDK, CDR2 SYGVNS. Trimming removed 3 bases from V and 10 bases from J; junction bases left unmatched: 8. The CDR3 is 13 amino acids.

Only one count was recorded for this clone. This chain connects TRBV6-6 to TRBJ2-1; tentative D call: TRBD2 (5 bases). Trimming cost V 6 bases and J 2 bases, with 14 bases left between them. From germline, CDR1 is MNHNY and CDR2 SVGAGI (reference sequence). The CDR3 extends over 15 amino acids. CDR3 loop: CASSQDGMTYNEQFF. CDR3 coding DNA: TGTGCCAGCAGCCAGGACGGGATGACCTACAATGAGCAGTTCTTC.

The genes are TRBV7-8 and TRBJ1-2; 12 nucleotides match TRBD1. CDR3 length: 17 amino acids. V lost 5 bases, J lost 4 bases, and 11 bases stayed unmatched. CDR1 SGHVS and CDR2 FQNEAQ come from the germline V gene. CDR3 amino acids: CASSTGTGGDFVYGYTF. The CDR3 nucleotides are TGTGCCAGCAGCACCGGGACAGGGGGCGATTTTGTCTATGGCTACACCTTC.

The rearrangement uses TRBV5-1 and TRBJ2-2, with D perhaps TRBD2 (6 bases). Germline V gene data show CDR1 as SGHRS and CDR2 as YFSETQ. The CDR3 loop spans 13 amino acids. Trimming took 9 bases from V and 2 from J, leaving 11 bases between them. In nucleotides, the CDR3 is TGCGCCACCACCGGGAGAAACACCGGGGAGCTGTTTTTT. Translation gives CATTGRNTGELFF.

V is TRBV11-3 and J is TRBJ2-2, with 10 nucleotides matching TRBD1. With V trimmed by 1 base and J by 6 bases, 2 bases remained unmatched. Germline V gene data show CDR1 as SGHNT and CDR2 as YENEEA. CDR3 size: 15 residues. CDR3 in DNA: TGTGCCAGCAGCTTAGTGACAGGGGGCTCCGGGGAGCTGTTTTTT. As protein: CASSLVTGGSGELFF.

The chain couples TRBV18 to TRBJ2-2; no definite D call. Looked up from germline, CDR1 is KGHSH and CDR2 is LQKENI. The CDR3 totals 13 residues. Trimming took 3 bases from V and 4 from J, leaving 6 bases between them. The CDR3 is CASSPYLTGELFF. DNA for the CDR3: TGTGCCAGCTCACCCTACCTCACCGGGGAGCTGTTTTTT.

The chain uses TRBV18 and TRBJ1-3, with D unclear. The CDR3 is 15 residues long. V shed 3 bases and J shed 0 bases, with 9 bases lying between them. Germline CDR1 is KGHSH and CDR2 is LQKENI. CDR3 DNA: TGTGCCAGCTCACCCATTAGCGGCTCTGGAAACACCATATATTTT. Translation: CASSPISGSGNTIYF.

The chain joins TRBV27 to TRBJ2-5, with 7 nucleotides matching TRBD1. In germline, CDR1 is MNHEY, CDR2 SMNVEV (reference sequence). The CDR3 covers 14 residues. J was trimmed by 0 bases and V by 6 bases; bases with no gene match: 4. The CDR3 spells CASSPDRDQETQYF. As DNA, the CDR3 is TGTGCCAGCAGCCCCGACAGGGACCAAGAGACCCAGTACTTC.

DNA for the CDR3: TGTGCCAGCAGTGGGACCGGCAGGGCGAATGAAGCTTTCTTT. Encoded protein: CASSGTGRANEAFF. The gene calls are TRBV6-1 and TRBJ1-1; the D gene is possibly TRBD1 (5 bases). Trimming stripped 4 bases from V and 7 bases from J, with 16 bases between. Germline V gene data show CDR1 as MNHNS and CDR2 as SASEGT. The CDR3 runs 14 residues.

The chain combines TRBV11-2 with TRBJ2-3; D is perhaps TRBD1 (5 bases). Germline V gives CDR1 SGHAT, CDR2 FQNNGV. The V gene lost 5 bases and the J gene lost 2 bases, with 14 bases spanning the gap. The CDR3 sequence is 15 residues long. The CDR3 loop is CASSPWGPYTDTQYF. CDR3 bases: TGTGCCAGCAGCCCCTGGGGCCCATACACAGATACGCAGTATTTT.

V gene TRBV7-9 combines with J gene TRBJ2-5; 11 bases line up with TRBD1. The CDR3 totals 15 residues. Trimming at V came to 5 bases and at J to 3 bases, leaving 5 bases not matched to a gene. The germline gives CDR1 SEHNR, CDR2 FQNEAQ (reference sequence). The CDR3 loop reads CASSARTGGEETQYF. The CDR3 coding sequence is TGTGCCAGCAGCGCCAGGACAGGGGGCGAAGAGACCCAGTACTTC.

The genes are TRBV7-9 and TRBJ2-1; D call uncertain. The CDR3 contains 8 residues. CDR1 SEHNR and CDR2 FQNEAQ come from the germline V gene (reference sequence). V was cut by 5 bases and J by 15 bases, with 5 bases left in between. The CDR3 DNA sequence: TGTGCCAGCAGCCCCCGGTTCTTC. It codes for CASSPRFF.

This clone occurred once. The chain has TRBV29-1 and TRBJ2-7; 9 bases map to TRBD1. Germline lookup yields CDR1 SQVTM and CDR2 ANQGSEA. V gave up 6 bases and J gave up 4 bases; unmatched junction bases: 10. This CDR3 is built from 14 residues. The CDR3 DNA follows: TGCAGCGTCAGCCCGGGACAGGGTCATTACGAGCAGTACTTC. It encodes CSVSPGQGHYEQYF.

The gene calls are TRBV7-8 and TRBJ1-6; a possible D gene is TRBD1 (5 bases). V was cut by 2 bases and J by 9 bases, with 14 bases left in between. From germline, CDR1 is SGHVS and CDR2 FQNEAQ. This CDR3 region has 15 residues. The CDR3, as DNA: TGTGCCAGCAGCTTACCGCAGGGAGGAGGTTCACCCCTCCACTTT. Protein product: CASSLPQGGGSPLHF.

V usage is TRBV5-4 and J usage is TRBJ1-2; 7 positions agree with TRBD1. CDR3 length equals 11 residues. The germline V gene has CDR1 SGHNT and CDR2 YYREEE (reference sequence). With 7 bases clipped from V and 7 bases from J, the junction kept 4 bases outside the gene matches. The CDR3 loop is CASRQGGGYTF. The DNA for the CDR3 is TGTGCCAGCCGTCAGGGGGGTGGCTACACCTTC.

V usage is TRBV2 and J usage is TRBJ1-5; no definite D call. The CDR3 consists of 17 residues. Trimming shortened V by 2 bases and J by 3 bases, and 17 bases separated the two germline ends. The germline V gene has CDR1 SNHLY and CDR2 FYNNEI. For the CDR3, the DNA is TGTGCCAGCAGTGAAAAGTTGGGCAACCCCAACAATCAGCCCCAGCATTTT. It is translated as CASSEKLGNPNNQPQHF.